The text below deals with one T cell receptor (beta chain). Antigen: not known. Beta-chain TCR CDR3 regions were amplified from RNA transcripts. The library came from an HTBI-primed first-round RT-PCR and a second-round multiplex PCR. A single record per CDR3 protein comes from TCRdb applying MiXCR to the multiplex PCR reads. The sample includes 600,000 to 700,000 distinct CDR3 sequences, roughly 39% seen only once; the top ten take roughly 3%. This entry belongs to a study of Graves' ophthalmopathy and Graves' hyperthyroidism. Thyroid ultrasound, orbital computed tomography, TRAb, serum thyroxine and clinical symptoms formed the basis of diagnosis. Study findings and constraints: The model's ophthalmopathy progression predictions had approximately 69% sensitivity and 72% to 75% specificity.

The sequencing sample was made of peripheral blood. The receptor was isolated from an adult man with Graves' ophthalmopathy.

The CDR3 reads CASGPHVPQYF. CDR3 nucleotides: TGTGCCAGCGGGCCACACGTTCCGCAGTATTTT. The chain is built from TRBV19 and TRBJ2-3; D call uncertain. The CDR3 has 11 residues. Trimming took 9 bases from V and 10 from J, leaving 14 bases between them. Germline V gene sequence: CDR1 LNHDA, CDR2 SQIVND (reference sequence). Based on the CDR3 plus reference TRBV19 and TRBJ2-3, the full variable domain is DGGITQSPKYLFRKEGQNVTLSCEQNLNHDAMYWYRQDPGQGLRLIYYSQIVNDFQKGDIAEGYSVSREKKESFPLTVTSAQKNPTAFYLCASGPHVPQYFGPGTRLTVL.